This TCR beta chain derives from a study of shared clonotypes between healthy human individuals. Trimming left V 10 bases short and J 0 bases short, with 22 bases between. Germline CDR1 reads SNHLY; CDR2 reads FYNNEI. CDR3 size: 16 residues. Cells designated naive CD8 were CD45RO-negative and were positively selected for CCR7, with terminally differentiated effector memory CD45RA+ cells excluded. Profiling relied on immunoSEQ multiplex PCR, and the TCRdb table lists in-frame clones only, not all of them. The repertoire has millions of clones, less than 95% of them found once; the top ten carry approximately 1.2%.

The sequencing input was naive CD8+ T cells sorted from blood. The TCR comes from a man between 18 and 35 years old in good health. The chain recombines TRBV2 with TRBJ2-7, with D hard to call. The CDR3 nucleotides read TGTGCCACCCTCATAGGCTCATTCTACTCCTCCTACGAGCAGTACTTC. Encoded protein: CATLIGSFYSSYEQYF.